Listed below are T cell receptor beta chains from one sample, sequenced in a study of control samples from healthy donors and cancer patients. Clones were read by immunoSEQ multiplex PCR, and TCRdb kept only the in-frame ones, dropping some. This sample has approximately 100,000 clones, with about nine tenths found just once. Sequencing was carried out using blood. The receptors come from a human donor in good health. The donor label of this sample is uncertain. CDR3s include the opening cysteine and the closing phenylalanine or tryptophan. D genes are given only for firm matches.

v_gene	d_gene	j_gene	CDR3aa	CDR3nt
TRBV10-2	.	TRBJ2-6	CASSESVGLWGPGANVLTF	TGCGCCAGCAGTGAGTCCGTAGGGTTGTGGGGACCTGGGGCCAACGTCCTGACTTTC
TRBV5-6	.	TRBJ1-6	CASSLRVRGSPLHF	TGTGCCAGCAGCTTGAGGGTCAGGGGATCACCCCTCCACTTT
TRBV10-1	TRBD2	TRBJ2-4	CASSSGTSTNIQYF	TGCGCCAGCAGCTCCGGGACTAGCACGAACATTCAGTACTTC
TRBV5-1	.	TRBJ2-7	CASSWAPSPDEQYF	TGCGCCAGCAGCTGGGCCCCTAGCCCCGACGAGCAGTACTTC
TRBV10-3	TRBD2	TRBJ2-1	CAIRKTSGTLNEQFF	TGTGCCATCAGAAAGACTAGCGGGACTTTGAATGAGCAGTTCTTC
TRBV5-5	.	TRBJ1-2	CASSLPGGDGHTF	TGTGCCAGCAGCTTACCCGGGGGCGATGGCCACACCTTC
TRBV10-1	.	TRBJ1-2	CASSEGRTYGYTF	TGCGCCAGCAGTGAGGGCAGGACCTATGGCTACACCTTC
TRBV27	TRBD1	TRBJ1-2	CASSLTGEYGYTF	TGTGCCAGCAGTTTGACAGGGGAGTATGGCTACACCTTC
TRBV5-1	.	TRBJ2-1	CASSLWGSAGSPNEQFF	TGCGCCAGCAGCTTGTGGGGGTCGGCAGGGTCTCCCAATGAGCAGTTCTTC
TRBV10-1	.	TRBJ2-1	CASSESTYSYNEQFF	TGCGCCAGCAGTGAATCAACCTACTCATACAATGAGCAGTTCTTC
TRBV2	.	TRBJ2-5	CASSETRYQETQYF	TGTGCCAGCAGTGAGACAAGGTACCAAGAGACCCAGTACTTC
TRBV19	TRBD2	TRBJ2-1	CASRILAGGFNEQFF	TGTGCCAGTAGGATATTAGCGGGGGGGTTCAATGAGCAGTTCTTC